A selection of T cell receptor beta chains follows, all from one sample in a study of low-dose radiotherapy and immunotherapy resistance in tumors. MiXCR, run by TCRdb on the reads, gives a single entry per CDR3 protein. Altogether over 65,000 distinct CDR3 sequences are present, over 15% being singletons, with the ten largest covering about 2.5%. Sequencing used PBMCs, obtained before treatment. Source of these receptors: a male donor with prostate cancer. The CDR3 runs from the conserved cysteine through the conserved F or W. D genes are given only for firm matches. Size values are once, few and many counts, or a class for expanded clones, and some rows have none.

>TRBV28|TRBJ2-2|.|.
.
CASSSASGGAPGSCFF
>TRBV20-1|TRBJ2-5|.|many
TGCAGTGCTTGGGGGGTCGAGACCCAGTACTTC
CSAWGVETQYF
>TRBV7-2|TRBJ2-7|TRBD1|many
TGTGCCAGCAGCGCCGGGACAGGGAAGTACGAGCAGTACTTC
CASSAGTGKYEQYF
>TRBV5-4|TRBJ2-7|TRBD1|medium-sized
TGTGCCAGCAGCCGGGACAGGGGGCAAGAGCAGTACTTC
CASSRDRGQEQYF
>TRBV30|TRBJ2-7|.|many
TGTGCCTGGGGACCTCGGACAATATACGAGCAGTACTTC
CAWGPRTIYEQYF
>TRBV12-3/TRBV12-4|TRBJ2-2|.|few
TGTGCCAGCAGTTGGGAGGAATCTATCGGGGAGCTGTTTTTT
CASSWEESIGELFF
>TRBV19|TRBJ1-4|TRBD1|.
TGTGCCAGTAGTGGAGGGGGCGGAAAACTGTTTTTT
CASSGGGGKLFF
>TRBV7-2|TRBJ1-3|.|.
TGTGCCAGCAGCCCGCTATGGTTCTCTGGAAACACCATATATTTT
CASSPLWFSGNTIYF
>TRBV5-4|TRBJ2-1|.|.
TGTGCCAGCCAAACGGGGCAGCTCCGTGATGAGCAGTTCTTC
CASQTGQLRDEQFF
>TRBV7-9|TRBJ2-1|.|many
TGTGCCAGCAGCTTATACTACCGGAGCTCCTACAATGAGCAGTTCTTC
CASSLYYRSSYNEQFF
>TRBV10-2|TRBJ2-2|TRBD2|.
TGCGCCAGCAGTGAGCCCCGGACTAGCGCCTACACCGGGGAGCTGTTTTTT
CASSEPRTSAYTGELFF
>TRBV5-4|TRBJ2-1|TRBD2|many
TGTGCCAGCAGCTTAAGCGGGGGGGTCTACAATGAGCAGTTCTTC
CASSLSGGVYNEQFF
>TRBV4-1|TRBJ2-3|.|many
TGCGCCAGCAGCCAAGAACTAGGTGGGACAGATACGCAGTATTTT
CASSQELGGTDTQYF
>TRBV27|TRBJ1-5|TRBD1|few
TGTGCCAGCAGTCCCCGGGACAGGGGAAATAGCAATCAGCCCCAGCATTTT
CASSPRDRGNSNQPQHF
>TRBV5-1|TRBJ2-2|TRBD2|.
TGCGCCAGCAGCGCCCTATGGGCGGGGGGGCCCACGAACACCGGGGAGCTGTTTTTT
CASSALWAGGPTNTGELFF
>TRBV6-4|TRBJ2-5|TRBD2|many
TGTGCCAGCAGAGTACTAGCGGGGGACGAAGTACAAGAGACCCAGTACTTC
CASRVLAGDEVQETQYF
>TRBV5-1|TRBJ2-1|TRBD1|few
TGCGCCAGCAGCTTCGGGACAGGGGGCTTGGAGCAGTTCTTC
CASSFGTGGLEQFF
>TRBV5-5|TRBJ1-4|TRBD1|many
TGTGCCAGCAGCCCGAGGTCCGGGACAGGGAATGAAAAACTGTTTTTT
CASSPRSGTGNEKLFF